This TCR beta chain emerged from a study of shared clonotypes between healthy human individuals. In the study overall: Donors consisted of a couple of women and a few men between 18 and 49. Per donor, three plates held CD4 naive cells, three held CD4 memory, two held CD8 naive and one held CD8 memory. Points from the study as a whole: Richness estimates generally favored naive over memory subsets.

In the case of this clone: Its specificity is not known.

V trimming: 5 bases; J trimming: 0 bases; junction bases outside the gene matches: 6. The CDR3 spans 17 residues. Germline-derived CDR1 and CDR2 are MDHEN and SYDVKM. TCRdb's copy holds only in-frame clones and misses some; the assay was immunoSEQ multiplex PCR. Of 2.3 million or so clones detected, more than 85% appear once; the ten largest clones hold 0.35% to 0.45%. The sequenced material came from naive CD4+ T cells from PBMCs. Subset reported: CD45RA+ positively selected. The rearrangement uses TRBV28 and TRBJ2-2, with 10 positions matching TRBD2. This clonotype originated in a man younger than 35 in good health. Some clones in this sample may be carry-over from other donors' samples. In DNA form, the CDR3 reads TGTGCCAGCAGTACTTCCGGACTAGCGGCGAACACCGGGGAGCTGTTTTTT. Translated, it gives CASSTSGLAANTGELFF.